This T cell receptor beta chain was profiled in a study of blood T cell repertoires in COVID-19. For the study at large: COVID-19 samples from acute and convalescent phases originated in the United States, Italy and Spain. Nucleic acid was either cDNA or gDNA, and it came from T cells, B-cell-depleted T cells, or PBMCs.

Sequencing was performed with immunoSEQ multiplex PCR; in TCRdb, only in-frame clones are kept and a portion is missing. Seen here are about 140,000 clones, under 90% observed once, and the top ten hold around 8.8%. The TCR sequence derives from a human donor in a cohort sampled during active COVID-19. The sample consisted of peripheral blood.

The CDR3 is CASSRYSTSSTDTQYF. In nucleotides, the CDR3 is TGCGCCAGCAGCCGCTACTCAACCTCTAGCACAGATACGCAGTATTTT. The chain couples TRBV4-3 to TRBJ2-3; D gene uncertain. The CDR3 runs 16 residues. Trimming pared 4 bases from V and 0 bases from J, leaving 14 bases between. Germline V gene sequence: CDR1 LGHNA, CDR2 YSLEER.